The 10 T cell receptor beta chains in this list originate from one sample, sequenced in a study of T-cell memory formation after mild COVID-19. TCRdb independently ran MiXCR on the 5' RACE reads; one entry per CDR3 protein. Of fewer than 140,000 distinct CDR3 sequences in the sample, about a sixth were seen once. Material for sequencing was PBMCs or a T cell subset sorted from them (not recorded which). These receptors all stem from an adult woman who had mild COVID-19 (a few samples of this study predate the infection). Cell type and time point are not known.

The chain is built from TRBV9 and TRBJ2-5; 7 nucleotides align to TRBD1. Per germline, CDR1 SGDLS and CDR2 YYNGEE. The CDR3 is 15 residues long. V lost 1 base and J lost 1; bases outside the gene matches: 4. CDR3 region: CASSVSHRGQETQYF. Written as DNA, the CDR3 is TGTGCCAGCAGCGTATCCCACAGGGGCCAAGAGACCCAGTACTTC. Full variable domain (outside the CDR3, taken from reference TRBV9 and TRBJ2-5): DSGVTQTPKHLITATGQRVTLRCSPRSGDLSVYWYQQSLDQGLQFLIQYYNGEERAKGNILERFSAQQFPDLHSELNLSSLELGDSALYFCASSVSHRGQETQYFGPGTRLLVL.

In this sample, this clonotype turned up a few times. The chain combines TRBV7-9 with TRBJ2-2, with TRBD1 identical over 8 bases. The V gene's germline CDR1 is SEHNR and CDR2 FQNEAQ (reference sequence). The CDR3 is 16 residues long. The trim removed 5 bases at V and 0 bases at J, leaving 5 bases unmatched. The CDR3 loop reads CASSPRTGTNTGELFF. DNA for the CDR3: TGTGCCAGCAGCCCGCGGACAGGGACGAACACCGGGGAGCTGTTTTTT.

The J gene is TRBJ2-1, the V gene TRBV5-6; D gene ambiguous. CDR1 and CDR2 from the germline V gene are SGHDT and YYEEEE. The CDR3 has 11 residues. V lost 4 bases to trimming and J lost 6 bases, with 5 bases between them. Written as DNA, the CDR3 is TGTGCCAGCAGCGGGCGCAATGAGCAGTTCTTC. It encodes CASSGRNEQFF.

This clonotype was counted between two and nine times. The gene calls are TRBV4-1 and TRBJ1-5; 8 nucleotides agree with TRBD1. The CDR3 totals 17 residues. CDR1 is MGHRA and CDR2 is YSYEKL in the germline V gene. V shed 5 bases and J 0 bases; nucleotides not matched to a gene: 9. CDR3 nucleotide sequence: TGCGCCAGCAGCTATAGACAGGGGAGCAATAGCAATCAGCCCCAGCATTTT. This codes for CASSYRQGSNSNQPQHF.

This clonotype was counted a few times. J is TRBJ2-7 and V is TRBV7-9; 10 positions match TRBD1. V trimming: 2 bases; J trimming: 6 bases; junction bases outside the gene matches: 7. The V gene's germline CDR1 is SEHNR and CDR2 FQNEAQ (reference sequence). This CDR3 comprises 15 residues. CDR3 coding DNA: TGTGCCAGCAGCTTAAACCGGGACAGGGGCCCCGAGCAGTACTTC. It encodes CASSLNRDRGPEQYF. The full variable domain, rest sourced from reference TRBV7-9 and TRBJ2-7, is DTGVSQNPRHKITKRGQNVTFRCDPISEHNRLYWYRQTLGQGPEFLTYFQNEAQLEKSRLLSDRFSAERPKGSFSTLEIQRTEQGDSAMYLCASSLNRDRGPEQYFGPGTRLTVT.

This clonotype has only a few counts. The chain joins TRBV9 to TRBJ2-2, with D perhaps being TRBD1 or TRBD2 (6 bases each). Trimming shortened V by 6 bases and J by 1 base, and 13 bases separated the two germline ends. CDR3 length: 15 amino acids. Looked up from germline, CDR1 is SGDLS and CDR2 is YYNGEE. This CDR3 is CASTSRGLNTGELFF. The CDR3 DNA is TGTGCCAGCACATCCCGGGGGCTGAACACCGGGGAGCTGTTTTTT.

V and J are TRBV2 and TRBJ1-1; weak D call: TRBD1 (5 bases). The CDR3 loop spans 16 amino acids. V shed 4 bases and J shed 3 bases, with 18 bases lying between them. CDR1 SNHLY and CDR2 FYNNEI come from the germline V gene. The CDR3 loop is CASSVVGVGSDTEAFF. CDR3 in DNA: TGTGCCAGCAGTGTAGTAGGGGTCGGGTCGGACACTGAAGCTTTCTTT.

This clonotype was seen a handful of times. The chain uses TRBV11-2 and TRBJ2-7; D gene unclear. Germline CDR1 SGHAT, CDR2 FQNNGV. The CDR3 covers 14 residues. The ends were cut back, 1 base at V and 2 bases at J, with 9 bases in the middle. The DNA of the CDR3 is TGTGCCAGCAGCTTAGTTACGGCGGCCTACGAGCAGTACTTC. This translates into CASSLVTAAYEQYF.

The chain recombines TRBV10-3 with TRBJ2-1; unclear D gene. Germline assignment: CDR1 ENHRY and CDR2 SYGVKD. Trimming stripped 6 bases from V and 6 bases from J, with 12 bases between. The CDR3 loop spans 13 amino acids. For the CDR3, the DNA is TGTGCCATCAGCGTCCCCGGCGGCAATGAGCAGTTCTTC. This translates into CAISVPGGNEQFF.

V is TRBV20-1 and J is TRBJ1-2; D not certain. The germline V gene encodes CDR1 DFQATT and CDR2 SNEGSKA (reference sequence). Trimming left V 4 bases short and J 8 bases short, with 11 bases between. This CDR3 is built from 11 residues. In DNA, the CDR3 is TGCAGTGCTAATGCGTTGGAGGGCTACACCTTC. It translates to CSANALEGYTF.